This T cell receptor beta chain was sequenced in a study of T cell responses to AZD1222 COVID-19 vaccine. This clone turned up a few times. Its target is unknown. Repertoires were generated with immunoSEQ multiplex PCR, while TCRdb's copy carries only in-frame clones and drops some. The sample carries about 78,000 clones, approximately 90% recorded once. Overall study results and limits: At baseline, just 5 or 6 AZD1222 recipients tested seropositive.

The length of the CDR3 is 16 residues. CDR1 and CDR2 (germline): SNHLY, FYNNEI. Losses at the gene ends were 7 bases for V and 5 bases for J; bases not matched to a gene: 8. Here the sequenced sample was peripheral blood, taken 28 days after the second AZD1222 dose. The sequence came from an adult who received the AZD1222 COVID-19 vaccine. The rearrangement links TRBV2 to TRBJ2-1, with 13 bases lining up with TRBD2. The CDR3 reads CASKALAGGKHNEQFF. CDR3 nucleotide sequence: TGTGCCAGCAAGGCACTAGCGGGGGGGAAGCACAATGAGCAGTTCTTC.